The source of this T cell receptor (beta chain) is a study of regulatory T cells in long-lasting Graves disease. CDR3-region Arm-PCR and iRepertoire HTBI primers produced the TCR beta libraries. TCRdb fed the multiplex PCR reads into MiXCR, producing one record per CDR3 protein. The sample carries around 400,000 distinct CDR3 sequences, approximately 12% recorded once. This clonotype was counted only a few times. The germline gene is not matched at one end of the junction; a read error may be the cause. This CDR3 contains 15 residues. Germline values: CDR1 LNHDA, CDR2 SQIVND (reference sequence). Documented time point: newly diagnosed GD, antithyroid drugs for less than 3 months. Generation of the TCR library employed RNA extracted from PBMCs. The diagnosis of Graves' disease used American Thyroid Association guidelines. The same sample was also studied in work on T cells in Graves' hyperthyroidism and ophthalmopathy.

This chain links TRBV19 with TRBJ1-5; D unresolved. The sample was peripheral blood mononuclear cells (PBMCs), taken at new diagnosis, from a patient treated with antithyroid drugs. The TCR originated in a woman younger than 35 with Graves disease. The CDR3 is CASSIGRYSNRPQHF. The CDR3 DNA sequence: TGTGCCAGTAGTATTGGACGGTATAGCAATCGGCCCCAGCATTTT.